This T cell receptor (beta chain) was captured by sequencing in a study of PD-1 blockade in classical Hodgkin lymphoma. General study points: Exclusion removed patients who began nivolumab under 1 year after ASCT.

There was relapse after autologous stem cell transplantation in every patient, and there was variation in brentuximab vedotin exposure. This CDR3 has 15 amino acids. Germline V gene sequence: CDR1 SGHTS, CDR2 YDEGEE. The V and J ends lost 0 bases and 2 bases respectively, with 11 bases between them. With respect to this clone: Its specificity is not known.

TCRdb keeps only in-frame clones here, not all; method: immunoSEQ multiplex PCR. The sample lists about 23,000 clones, about 78% occurring once. The TCR sequence derives from a human donor with classical Hodgkin lymphoma. The sequenced sample was peripheral blood mononuclear cells (PBMCs), obtained before the second cycle of nivolumab. This sequence joins TRBV5-8 and TRBJ1-2; D may be TRBD1 (5 bases). CDR3 DNA: TGTGCCAGCAGCTTGGTTTACGGGGCGAACTATGGCTACACCTTC. Residues: CASSLVYGANYGYTF.